This TCR beta chain was sequenced during a study of T cell repertoires in cytomegalovirus infection. Study in general: Through public TCR beta signatures, both CMV infection and matching HLA type were indicated.

A single record per CDR3 protein comes from TCRdb applying MiXCR to the reads. Here the sample spans fewer than 300,000 distinct CDR3 sequences, about 23% being singletons. The study's findings and limits: HLA-C-restricted, CMV-specific TCR beta clonotypes were dominant ex vivo. The cumulative frequency of public TCR beta families identified carriers of CMV plus the relevant HLA.

Details on this clonotype: Its antigen is still unknown.

Losses at the gene ends were 11 bases for V and 0 bases for J; bases not matched to a gene: 14. Germline-derived CDR1 and CDR2 are MDHEN and SYDVKM. This CDR3 has 16 residues. The receptor was isolated from a human donor in good health (CMV status not recorded). Some clones in this sample may be carry-over from other donors' samples. Source material: PBMCs. The rearrangement uses TRBV28 and TRBJ2-3; TRBD2 aligns across 7 bases. The CDR3 bases are TGTGCCGTCTCATCCGCCACTAGCGCAAGCACAGATACGCAGTATTTT. Amino acids: CAVSSATSASTDTQYF. Complete variable domain (other parts from reference TRBV28 and TRBJ2-3): DVKVTQSSRYLVKRTGEKVFLECVQDMDHENMFWYRQDPGLGLRLIYFSYDVKMKEKGDIPEGYSVSREKKERFSLILESASTNQTSMYLCAVSSATSASTDTQYFGPGTRLTVL.